This T cell receptor beta chain comes out of a study of blood T cell repertoires in COVID-19. Overall study: Specimens from acute and convalescent COVID-19 originated in the United States, Italy and Spain. PBMCs, B-cell-depleted T cells, or T cells were the source of the cDNA or gDNA that made up the material.

Source study methods: Estimation of nucleated cell counts relied on the amplification of reference gene primers. TCRdb's copy holds only in-frame clones and misses some; the assay was immunoSEQ multiplex PCR. V and J calls and clone size are as listed in that table; D and trimming were resolved from the DNA. The sample consists of about 80,000 clones, about 91% of them appearing once. The sequence derives from a woman older than 75 with acute or convalescent COVID-19. Sample: peripheral blood.

The CDR3 DNA follows: TGTGCCAGCAGTTATACATCCGGGGAGAACTATGGCTACACCTTC. Its protein is CASSYTSGENYGYTF. The rearrangement links TRBV6-5 to TRBJ1-2; D is unresolved. Trimming left V 3 bases short and J 2 bases short, with 13 bases between. Germline CDR1 is MNHEY and CDR2 is SVGAGI. This CDR3 is built from 15 residues.